The rows below give T cell receptor beta chains drawn from one sample of a study of response to subunit inactivated influenza vaccine. TCRdb re-derived calls from the RT-PCR reads in MiXCR, one entry per CDR3 protein. The sample shows 650,000 to 850,000 distinct CDR3 sequences, 11% to 15% of them seen only once. Material: PBMCs from blood, obtained 14 to 15 days before vaccination. These receptors were collected from a man aged 45-60 years who received an inactivated influenza vaccine. Both conserved end residues are part of each CDR3. D genes are given only for firm matches. Only part of the rows carry a size: once, few, many, or a class if the clone is expanded.

d_gene: -
v_gene: TRBV5-1
j_gene: TRBJ2-3
abundance: few
CDR3aa: CASSREGGTSTDTQYF
CDR3nt: TGCGCCAGCAGCCGAGAGGGCGGGACTAGCACAGATACGCAGTATTTT

d_gene: -
v_gene: TRBV6-5
j_gene: TRBJ1-5
abundance: -
CDR3aa: CASSYPGTSGRYSNQPQHF
CDR3nt: TGTGCCAGCAGTTACCCGGGGACGTCTGGACGTTATAGCAATCAGCCCCAGCATTTT

d_gene: -
v_gene: TRBV3-1
j_gene: TRBJ2-5
abundance: few
CDR3aa: CASSPSNLVEQETQYF
CDR3nt: TGTGCCAGCAGCCCCTCTAACTTGGTAGAACAAGAGACCCAGTACTTC

d_gene: TRBD2
v_gene: TRBV6-5
j_gene: TRBJ2-3
abundance: -
CDR3aa: CASSYNPRGGNTDTQYF
CDR3nt: TGTGCCAGCAGTTATAACCCTCGCGGGGGTAACACAGATACGCAGTATTTT

d_gene: TRBD2
v_gene: TRBV12-3/TRBV12-4
j_gene: TRBJ2-5
abundance: few
CDR3aa: CASSSGTIQETQYF
CDR3nt: TGTGCCAGCAGTTCCGGGACTATACAAGAGACCCAGTACTTC

d_gene: -
v_gene: TRBV28
j_gene: TRBJ2-7
abundance: few
CDR3aa: CASSGPLDGYEQYF
CDR3nt: TGTGCCAGCAGCGGTCCTTTGGACGGATACGAGCAGTACTTC

d_gene: TRBD2
v_gene: TRBV5-1
j_gene: TRBJ2-7
abundance: many
CDR3aa: CASSVAGGNYEQYF
CDR3nt: TGCGCCAGCAGCGTGGCCGGGGGGAACTACGAGCAGTACTTC

d_gene: TRBD2
v_gene: TRBV15
j_gene: TRBJ2-5
abundance: -
CDR3aa: CAVSGGIQETQYF
CDR3nt: TGTGCCGTCAGCGGGGGGATACAAGAGACCCAGTACTTC

d_gene: -
v_gene: TRBV21-1
j_gene: TRBJ2-1
abundance: -
CDR3aa: CASSSAKQGVPYNEQFF
CDR3nt: TGTGCCAGCAGCAGCGCCAAACAGGGGGTTCCCTACAATGAGCAGTTCTTC

d_gene: TRBD1
v_gene: TRBV4-3
j_gene: TRBJ1-1
abundance: -
CDR3aa: CASSQSQGGTEAFF
CDR3nt: TGCGCCAGCAGCCAATCACAGGGGGGGACTGAAGCTTTCTTT

d_gene: TRBD2
v_gene: TRBV2
j_gene: TRBJ2-2
abundance: -
CDR3aa: CASSERLAGNTGELFF
CDR3nt: TGTGCCAGCAGTGAACGTCTAGCGGGGAACACCGGGGAGCTGTTTTTT

d_gene: -
v_gene: TRBV3-1
j_gene: TRBJ2-3
abundance: -
CDR3aa: CASSHNSGTDTQYF
CDR3nt: TGTGCCAGCAGCCACAACAGCGGAACAGATACGCAGTATTTT

d_gene: -
v_gene: TRBV28
j_gene: TRBJ2-4
abundance: -
CDR3aa: CASGPLKGKNIQYF
CDR3nt: TGTGCCAGCGGGCCTCTGAAGGGCAAAAACATTCAGTACTTC

d_gene: -
v_gene: TRBV7-3
j_gene: TRBJ2-2
abundance: -
CDR3aa: CASSSGQQAGELFF
CDR3nt: TGTGCCAGCAGCTCCGGTCAGCAAGCCGGGGAGCTGTTTTTT

d_gene: TRBD2
v_gene: TRBV20-1
j_gene: TRBJ2-2
abundance: few
CDR3aa: CSARTSGRASGELFF
CDR3nt: TGCAGTGCTAGGACTAGCGGGAGGGCCAGCGGGGAGCTGTTTTTT

d_gene: -
v_gene: TRBV30
j_gene: TRBJ2-5
abundance: few
CDR3aa: CAWSVHRGLRETQYF
CDR3nt: TGTGCCTGGAGTGTACATCGGGGTTTACGGGAGACCCAGTACTTC

d_gene: -
v_gene: TRBV7-8
j_gene: TRBJ2-7
abundance: -
CDR3aa: CASSRGAGTPYEQYF
CDR3nt: TGTGCCAGCAGCCGTGGTGCGGGGACACCGTACGAGCAGTACTTC